Here is one T cell receptor (beta chain) with its context. Its target is unknown. The record originates from a study of chemoradiotherapy in HPV16-positive cancers. Germline V gene data show CDR1 as SGHTA and CDR2 as FQGTGA. Deletions cut 5 bases from V and 3 bases from J, with 10 bases between. This CDR3 spans 13 amino acids. Repertoires were sampled repeatedly during chemoradiotherapy. TCRdb keeps only in-frame clones here, not all; method: immunoSEQ multiplex PCR. The sample consists of some 5,900 clones, approximately 79% of them appearing once. Findings and caveats of the study: Candidate HPV-specific clones and E7-related TCR motifs grew in tumor during treatment. For HPV16-positive patients, expanding HPV-responsive T cells associated with longer recurrence-free survival.

Source: tumor tissue, taken from a patient who underwent chemoradiotherapy. The source of this sequence is a human donor with HPV-associated anogenital cancer. The V and J genes are TRBV7-3 and TRBJ1-1; TRBD1 is a possible D gene (6 bases). DNA of the CDR3: TGTGCCAGCAGCCAAAACAGGGACACTGAAGCTTTCTTT. Translated, it gives CASSQNRDTEAFF. The full variable domain, rest sourced from reference TRBV7-3 and TRBJ1-1, is GAGVSQTPSNKVTEKGKYVELRCDPISGHTALYWYRQSLGQGPEFLIYFQGTGAADDSGLPNDRFFAVRPEGSVSTLKIQRTERGDSAVYLCASSQNRDTEAFFGQGTRLTVV.